This entry features one TCR beta chain sequence. Repertoires were generated with immunoSEQ multiplex PCR, while TCRdb's copy carries only in-frame clones and drops some. The data hold about 500,000 clones, with nearly 90% observed a single time. The treatment here: about 20 received Ad26.COV2.S at low or high dose, single or two shots; a few received placebo; per-sample allocation not given. At day 63 after the first vaccine or placebo injection, samples were drawn. Boston supplied an adult donor aged 18-55 years. Trimming removed 4 bases at V and 2 bases at J, with 8 bases between. Germline V CDR1 and CDR2: SGDLS, YYNGEE. This CDR3 is built from 13 residues. These data originate in a study of Ad26.COV2.S vaccination and SARS-CoV-2 variants.

This material consisted of peripheral blood, taken in a trial of Ad26.COV2.S vaccine versus placebo. The chain employs TRBV9 and TRBJ2-3, with no clear D. The sequence was obtained from a person between 18 and 60 years old who received the Ad26.COV2.S COVID-19 vaccine or a placebo. Here the CDR3 reads CASSPRPTDTQYF. The CDR3 DNA sequence: TGTGCCAGCAGCCCCCGACCCACAGATACGCAGTATTTT.